Below are 4 T cell receptor beta chains sequenced from a single sample in a study of T-cell memory formation after mild COVID-19. TCRdb passed the 5' RACE reads through MiXCR, listing each CDR3 protein once. The table records 50,000 or so distinct CDR3 sequences, 25% to 35% of them present only once. The material sequenced was PBMCs or a T cell subset sorted from them (not recorded which). The receptors derive from a young man who had mild COVID-19 (a few samples of this study predate the infection). Cell type and time point are not known.

V usage is TRBV11-2 and J usage is TRBJ2-7; D possibly corresponds to TRBD1 (6 bases). This CDR3 has 12 residues. Germline loops: CDR1 SGHAT, CDR2 FQNNGV. Trimming pared 2 bases from V and 6 bases from J, leaving 8 bases between. DNA for the CDR3: TGTGCCAGCAGCTTATCAGGGGCCGAGCAGTACGTC. Protein product: CASSLSGAEQYV.

The V call is TRBV7-2, the J call TRBJ1-4; TRBD1 aligns across 7 bases. CDR3 size: 15 residues. The V segment lost 5 bases and the J segment 5 bases; nucleotides outside the gene matches: 8. Germline V lookup: CDR1 SGHTA, CDR2 FQGNSA. The CDR3 DNA is TGTGCCAGCAGCCTATACGACAGGGTGAATGAAAAACTGTTTTTT. It translates to CASSLYDRVNEKLFF.

The chain carries TRBV5-5 and TRBJ2-7; a weak D match, TRBD2 (5 bases). V was pared by 3 bases and J by 4 bases, with 14 bases between. The CDR3 has 14 residues. Germline loops: CDR1 SGHKS, CDR2 YYEKEE (reference sequence). The CDR3 DNA reads TGTGCCAGCAGCTGGAGAGGGAACCCGTACGAGCAGTACGTC. Translated, it gives CASSWRGNPYEQYV.

The chain links TRBV3-1 to TRBJ1-5; D ambiguous. Per the germline V gene, CDR1 is LGHDT and CDR2 is YNNKEL (reference sequence). The CDR3 spans 13 residues. Trimming took off 3 bases at V and 5 bases at J, with 8 bases between the two ends. The CDR3, as DNA: TGTGCCAGCAGCCAGCCAAGACATCAGCCCCAGCATTTT. Protein sequence: CASSQPRHQPQHF.